This TCR beta chain was documented in a study of blood T cell repertoires in COVID-19. In the study overall: The United States, Italy and Spain provided the acute and convalescent COVID-19 samples. Sources were T cells, B-cell-depleted T cells, or PBMCs; the material itself was cDNA or gDNA.

Per the original data handling: Scientists estimated how many nucleated cells there were by amplifying reference gene primers. Only in-frame clones appear in the TCRdb table, and some are missing; sequencing was by immunoSEQ multiplex PCR. V, J and clone size are taken as reported in that table, and D and trimming were inferred from the DNA itself. The sample lists 400,000 to 550,000 clones, approximately 90% occurring once. Germline V lookup: CDR1 MDHEN, CDR2 SYDVKM. The CDR3 contains 14 residues. V lost 7 bases and J 4 bases, leaving 16 bases between the germline ends. Input material: peripheral blood. V usage is TRBV28 and J usage is TRBJ2-5; D remains ambiguous. This TCR derives from a woman between 25 and 40 years old with acute or convalescent COVID-19. The CDR3 coding sequence is TGTGCCAGCAAGCTTTCTCAGGATGCAGAGACCCAGTACTTC. Translating gives CASKLSQDAETQYF.